This passage covers 30 T cell receptor beta chains from one sample sequenced in a study of regulatory T cells in long-lasting Graves disease. Arm-PCR of CDR3 regions and iRepertoire HTBI primers were used to build TCR beta libraries. TCRdb re-called the multiplex PCR reads with MiXCR, one entry per CDR3 protein. The sample has fewer than 400,000 distinct CDR3 sequences, less than 25% seen once. Time point defined: persistent/refractory GD, antithyroid drugs over 5 years with positive TRAb. With RNA extracted from PBMCs as input, the TCR library was made. The material sequenced was peripheral blood mononuclear cells (PBMCs), taken when the disease was refractory, from a patient treated with antithyroid drugs. Source of these receptors: a female donor with Graves disease.

V and J are TRBV28 and TRBJ1-3, with TRBD1 matching over 7 bases. The CDR3 totals 17 residues. Trimming took 3 bases from V and 4 from J; bases not matched to a gene: 12. Germline assignment: CDR1 MDHEN and CDR2 SYDVKM. The CDR3 here is CASSFPAGGVTGNTIYF. The CDR3 DNA follows: TGTGCCAGCAGTTTTCCCGCAGGGGGAGTAACGGGAAACACCATATATTTT.

The chain recombines TRBV30 with TRBJ2-2, with 7 bases lining up with TRBD2. The ends lost 3 bases at V and 4 bases at J; junction bases unmatched: 11. CDR3 size: 16 residues. From germline, CDR1 is GTSNPN and CDR2 SVGIG (reference sequence). CDR3 DNA: TGTGCCTGGAGCTCCTTATCTAGCGGACCCACCGGGGAGCTGTTTTTT. It specifies CAWSSLSSGPTGELFF.

In its sample, this clonotype was seen a few times. The chain is built from TRBV27 and TRBJ1-1, with D possibly being TRBD1 (6 bases). CDR3 length: 16 residues. Per the germline V gene, CDR1 is MNHEY and CDR2 is SMNVEV (reference sequence). Trimming removed 0 bases from V and 5 bases from J, with 16 bases in between. The CDR3 DNA follows: TGTGCCAGCAGTTTATCTGTCGACAGGTCGGGGACTGAAGCTTTCTTT. Translating gives CASSLSVDRSGTEAFF.

This clonotype was observed at least ten times. This rearrangement joins TRBV6-1 to TRBJ1-1; D remains ambiguous. The germline V and J ends were trimmed by 3 bases and 4 bases, with 9 bases remaining between them. CDR3 length: 13 amino acids. Germline CDR1 reads MNHNS; CDR2 reads SASEGT. The CDR3 here is CASSDRASTEAFF. The CDR3 DNA reads as TGTGCCAGCAGTGACAGAGCGAGCACTGAAGCTTTCTTT.

V and J are TRBV20-1 and TRBJ1-1, with D perhaps matching TRBD1 (5 bases). Trimming removed 3 bases at V and 7 bases at J, with 12 bases between. From germline, CDR1 is DFQATT and CDR2 SNEGSKA (reference sequence). The CDR3 runs to 12 residues. CDR3 nucleotides: TGCAGTGCTAGCGGGGCAGGTTTTGAAGCTTTCTTT. Protein: CSASGAGFEAFF.

This clonotype has a handful of counts. The rearrangement uses TRBV20-1 and TRBJ1-2, with a possible D match to TRBD1 (5 bases). The germline V gene has CDR1 DFQATT and CDR2 SNEGSKA (reference sequence). This CDR3 is 14 amino acids long. With 6 bases removed from V and 4 bases from J, the gap between germline ends came to 18 bases. The CDR3 protein is CSATQGFGSYGYTF. The CDR3 DNA is TGCAGTGCCACCCAGGGCTTTGGGTCCTATGGCTACACCTTC.

This chain links TRBV15 with TRBJ2-3; 10 nucleotides align to TRBD2. Germline-derived CDR1 and CDR2 are LNHNV and YYDKDF (reference sequence). The CDR3 contains 16 residues. Trimming cost V 0 bases and J 8 bases; bases outside gene matches: 8. The CDR3 DNA reads TGTGCCACCAGCAGAGATCGGACACTAGCGGGAACTACGCAGTATTTT. This codes for CATSRDRTLAGTTQYF.

The V call is TRBV13, the J call TRBJ2-7, with 14 bases lining up with TRBD2. The CDR3 runs to 18 residues. The V and J ends lost 3 bases and 0 bases, in that order; junction bases with no gene match: 7. Germline V lookup: CDR1 PRHDT, CDR2 FYEKMQ (reference sequence). The CDR3 region has the DNA TGTGCCAGCAGCTTGGCCGGGACTAGCGGGGGCTTCTCCTACGAGCAGTACTTC. It translates to CASSLAGTSGGFSYEQYF.

A few counts support this clonotype. This rearrangement joins TRBV29-1 to TRBJ2-5; D is perhaps TRBD1 (6 bases). Germline V CDR1 and CDR2: SQVTM, ANQGSEA. The CDR3 has 14 amino acids. The CDR3 DNA is TGCGCGGCCGGGCAGGGTTTGAGGGGGGAGACCCAGTACTTC. Its translation: CAAGQGLRGETQYF.

The rearrangement uses TRBV20-1 and TRBJ2-4, with 7 bases lining up with TRBD1. Germline lookup yields CDR1 DFQATT and CDR2 SNEGSKA (reference sequence). With V trimmed by 1 base and J by 6 bases, 6 bases remained unmatched. The CDR3 runs to 14 residues. This chain's CDR3 is CSARVDRERNIQYF. The CDR3 DNA follows: TGCAGTGCTAGAGTAGACAGGGAGAGAAACATTCAGTACTTC.

V and J are TRBV18 and TRBJ1-1, with unresolved D. The CDR3 is 13 residues long. V lost 2 bases to trimming and J lost 7 bases, with 11 bases between them. Germline V gives CDR1 KGHSH, CDR2 LQKENI. The CDR3 region is CASSPDPASEAFF. In nucleotides, the CDR3 is TGTGCCAGCTCACCAGATCCGGCCAGTGAAGCTTTCTTT.

This clonotype has only a few counts. The chain carries TRBV7-9 and TRBJ2-7; 7 bases agree with TRBD2. J was trimmed by 3 bases and V by 5 bases; bases with no gene match: 7. This CDR3 has 14 residues. Looked up from germline, CDR1 is SEHNR and CDR2 is FQNEAQ (reference sequence). For the CDR3, the DNA is TGTGCCAGCAGCCGGGGAGGGGCAGACTACGAGCAGTACTTC. This encodes CASSRGGADYEQYF. The complete variable domain, with remaining parts taken from reference TRBV7-9 and TRBJ2-7, reads DTGVSQNPRHKITKRGQNVTFRCDPISEHNRLYWYRQTLGQGPEFLTYFQNEAQLEKSRLLSDRFSAERPKGSFSTLEIQRTEQGDSAMYLCASSRGGADYEQYFGPGTRLTVT.

V usage is TRBV27 and J usage is TRBJ2-7, with 9 bases fitting TRBD1. Looked up from germline, CDR1 is MNHEY and CDR2 is SMNVEV (reference sequence). There are 14 residues in the CDR3. With V trimmed by 6 bases and J by 4 bases, 7 bases remained unmatched. CDR3 nucleotides: TGTGCCAGCAGATTGGGGACAGGGAGGTACGAGCAGTACTTC. Encoded protein: CASRLGTGRYEQYF.

This clonotype was seen only a few times. The chain carries TRBV4-3 and TRBJ1-3; D perhaps matches TRBD1 (6 bases). V lost 4 bases, J lost 1 base, and 14 bases lay in between. The germline V gene has CDR1 LGHNA and CDR2 YSLEER. The CDR3 has 16 residues. CDR3 in amino acids: CASSPKQGSSGNTIYF. The CDR3 nucleotides are TGCGCCAGCAGCCCAAAACAGGGATCATCTGGAAACACCATATATTTT.

In its sample, this clonotype was seen many times. This chain links TRBV2 with TRBJ2-7, with TRBD2 matching over 14 bases. Unmatched junction bases numbered 24, after V lost 6 bases and J lost 2 bases. CDR3 size: 22 residues. CDR1 and CDR2 (germline): SNHLY, FYNNEI. CDR3 region: CASSQMTGQNSGTSGSPYEQYF. The CDR3 DNA reads TGTGCCAGCAGCCAAATGACAGGGCAAAACTCCGGGACTAGCGGGAGTCCCTACGAGCAGTACTTC.

The chain has TRBV7-2 and TRBJ2-7; TRBD1 aligns across 11 bases. The CDR3 has 15 residues. Germline lookup yields CDR1 SGHTA and CDR2 FQGNSA. V gave up 5 bases and J gave up 5 bases; unmatched junction bases: 8. In DNA form, the CDR3 reads TGTGCCAGCAGCCTACGGGACAGGGGGAGAGACGAGCAGTACTTC. Amino acids: CASSLRDRGRDEQYF.

The rearrangement uses TRBV11-2 and TRBJ2-3, with 8 positions matching TRBD2. The germline V gene encodes CDR1 SGHAT and CDR2 FQNNGV. Trimming cost V 2 bases and J 0 bases; bases outside gene matches: 10. This CDR3 spans 18 amino acids. In DNA, the CDR3 is TGTGCCAGCAGCTTATTATTAGCGGGATCCACTAGCACAGATACGCAGTATTTT. It codes for CASSLLLAGSTSTDTQYF.

This clonotype was counted ten times or more. The gene calls are TRBV28 and TRBJ1-1; D perhaps matches TRBD1 (6 bases). Trimming took 6 bases from V and 1 from J, leaving 9 bases between them. Per germline, CDR1 MDHEN and CDR2 SYDVKM. The CDR3 consists of 13 residues. The CDR3 nucleotides are TGTGCCAGCAGAGGGACACGGAACACTGAAGCTTTCTTT. Protein product: CASRGTRNTEAFF.

This clonotype came up many times. This chain links TRBV15 with TRBJ1-1; D unclear. This CDR3 is built from 14 residues. Trimming removed 0 bases at V and 5 bases at J, with 10 bases between. Germline lookup yields CDR1 LNHNV and CDR2 YYDKDF (reference sequence). DNA of the CDR3: TGTGCCACCAGCAGAGATCGGATCAATACTGAAGCTTTCTTT. Its protein is CATSRDRINTEAFF.

The chain couples TRBV24-1 to TRBJ2-2, with no clear D. Per germline, CDR1 KGHDR and CDR2 SFDVKD. The CDR3 extends over 12 amino acids. The V end was cut by 7 bases, the J end by 2 bases, with 4 bases between. The CDR3: CATRENTGELFF. CDR3 nucleotide sequence: TGTGCCACCAGGGAAAACACCGGGGAGCTGTTTTTT.

J is TRBJ2-2 and V is TRBV15; weak D call: TRBD2 (6 bases). In germline, CDR1 is LNHNV, CDR2 YYDKDF (reference sequence). The CDR3 contains 18 residues. Trimming stripped 6 bases from V and 1 base from J, with 21 bases between. CDR3 amino acids: CATRKPPGLRLNTGELFF. The CDR3, as DNA: TGTGCCACCAGAAAACCCCCGGGACTCCGACTGAACACCGGGGAGCTGTTTTTT. The complete variable domain, with remaining parts taken from reference TRBV15 and TRBJ2-2, reads DAMVIQNPRYQVTQFGKPVTLSCSQTLNHNVMYWYQQKSSQAPKLLFHYYDKDFNNEADTPDNFQSRRPNTSFCFLDIRSPGLGDTAMYLCATRKPPGLRLNTGELFFGEGSRLTVL.

There are many counts of this clonotype. The chain employs TRBV28 and TRBJ1-4, with D possibly matching TRBD1 (5 bases). V lost 4 bases and J 5 bases, leaving 14 bases between the germline ends. This CDR3 comprises 15 residues. Germline-derived CDR1 and CDR2 are MDHEN and SYDVKM. CDR3 protein: CASSSSGTRNEKLFF. CDR3 nucleotide sequence: TGTGCCAGCAGTTCCTCCGGGACGAGGAATGAAAAACTGTTTTTT.

This clonotype was picked up many times. V gene TRBV7-2 combines with J gene TRBJ2-5; D not resolved. The germline V and J ends were trimmed by 5 bases and 1 base, with 11 bases remaining between them. The CDR3 has 14 amino acids. Germline CDR1 SGHTA, CDR2 FQGNSA. The CDR3 nucleotides read TGTGCCAGCAGCCAAAGACGTCTCCAAGAGACCCAGTACTTC. Translation gives CASSQRRLQETQYF.

There are many counts of this clonotype. This chain uses TRBV6-5 with TRBJ1-2; 7 nucleotides align to TRBD1. The CDR3 contains 14 residues. Unmatched junction bases numbered 6, after V lost 2 bases and J lost 6 bases. CDR1 is MNHEY and CDR2 is SVGAGI in the germline V gene. CDR3 loop: CASSYHRGTHGYTF. DNA for the CDR3: TGTGCCAGCAGTTACCACAGGGGAACGCATGGCTACACCTTC.

This chain links TRBV19 with TRBJ1-3, with unresolved D. The V end lost 4 bases, the J end lost 3 bases, and 4 bases lay between the germline ends. The CDR3 has 12 amino acids. The germline V gene has CDR1 LNHDA and CDR2 SQIVND (reference sequence). CDR3: CASSNNGNTIYF. The CDR3 nucleotides read TGTGCCAGTAGTAACAATGGAAACACCATATATTTT.

This clonotype was detected a few times. This chain uses TRBV19 with TRBJ2-2; no reliable D call. Germline V gives CDR1 LNHDA, CDR2 SQIVND (reference sequence). V lost 3 bases, J lost 4 bases, and 9 bases lay in between. The CDR3 loop spans 14 amino acids. The CDR3: CASSIIQPTGELFF. The CDR3 coding sequence is TGTGCCAGTAGTATCATCCAGCCCACCGGGGAGCTGTTTTTT.

This clonotype was seen repeatedly, ten times or more. The rearrangement links TRBV2 to TRBJ1-4; TRBD1 agrees at 7 bases. The CDR3 is made up of 14 amino acids. V lost 3 bases, J lost 7 bases, and 5 bases stayed unmatched. From germline, CDR1 is SNHLY and CDR2 FYNNEI. Here the CDR3 DNA reads TGTGCCAGCAGTGACGACCGACAGGGTGAAAAACTGTTTTTT. It encodes CASSDDRQGEKLFF.

This clonotype was detected many times. The chain is built from TRBV6-5 and TRBJ2-7; unclear D gene. Germline V gene data show CDR1 as MNHEY and CDR2 as SVGAGI. Trimming left V 0 bases short and J 2 bases short, with 8 bases between. The CDR3 has 14 residues. The DNA for the CDR3 is TGTGCCAGCAGTTACTCGGGGTTCCCCTACGAGCAGTACTTC. It yields the protein CASSYSGFPYEQYF.

This clonotype occurred a few times. This chain joins TRBV5-1 and TRBJ2-7; TRBD1 matches 9 bases. J gave up 6 bases and V 0 bases, and 7 bases lay outside the gene matches. The CDR3 is made up of 15 amino acids. Germline V gives CDR1 SGHRS, CDR2 YFSETQ. The CDR3 here is CASSLGQGVGVEQYF. The CDR3 DNA is TGCGCCAGCAGCTTGGGACAGGGGGTAGGTGTCGAGCAGTACTTC.

The chain employs TRBV12-3 or TRBV12-4 and TRBJ2-2, with D perhaps given as TRBD1 or TRBD2 (6 bases each). V was pared by 8 bases and J by 0 bases, with 13 bases between. This CDR3 spans 15 amino acids. For the CDR3, the DNA is TGTGCCAGCGATGCGGGACACGCGAACACCGGGGAGCTGTTTTTT. Amino acids: CASDAGHANTGELFF.